A selection of T cell receptor beta chains follows, all from one sample in a study of blood T cell repertoires in COVID-19. Clones were read by immunoSEQ multiplex PCR, and TCRdb kept only the in-frame ones, dropping some. The sample carries 200,000 to 250,000 clones, 80% to 90% recorded once. Sequenced sample: PBMCs or T cells enriched from blood (not recorded which). These receptor sequences come from a woman in her forties or fifties with acute COVID-19. Both conserved end residues are part of each CDR3. The order of the fields is V gene, D gene, J gene, clone size, CDR3 protein, CDR3 DNA. D genes are given only for firm matches. Some rows have no size entry. The others give once, few or many, or a class for an expanded clone.

TRBV28	NA	TRBJ1-4	NA	CASSSDGGYEKLFF	TGTGCCAGCAGTTCCGACGGGGGGTATGAAAAACTGTTTTTT
TRBV4-3	TRBD1	TRBJ1-2	NA	CASSRLGQGLDGYTF	TGCGCCAGCAGCCGACTGGGACAGGGTTTAGATGGCTACACCTTC
TRBV19	TRBD2	TRBJ2-3	NA	CASNSVAGGSEDTQYF	TGTGCCAGTAACTCGGTCGCGGGAGGAAGCGAAGATACGCAGTATTTT
TRBV5-1	TRBD2	TRBJ2-2	NA	CASSPGGGANTGELFF	TGCGCCAGCAGCCCGGGGGGTGGAGCCAACACCGGGGAGCTGTTTTTT
TRBV11-1	TRBD2	TRBJ2-1	NA	CASSLAVAGGPDNEQFF	TGTGCCAGCAGCTTAGCAGTAGCGGGAGGGCCCGACAATGAGCAGTTCTTC
TRBV5-4	NA	TRBJ2-1	once	CASSPVQAYNEQFF	TGTGCCAGCAGTCCTGTTCAGGCCTACAATGAGCAGTTCTTC
TRBV30	TRBD1	TRBJ1-6	once	CAWSVAGGNSPLHF	TGTGCCTGGAGTGTAGCAGGGGGCAATTCACCCCTCCACTTT
TRBV7-9	TRBD1	TRBJ2-7	NA	CASTRQGANEQYF	TGTGCCAGCACCCGACAGGGGGCGAACGAGCAGTACTTC
TRBV18	TRBD1	TRBJ2-5	NA	CASSPTDTGTGPNF	TGTGCCAGCTCACCAACCGATACCGGGACAGGGCCTAACTTC
TRBV18	NA	TRBJ2-2	NA	CASSRFSGGSNTGELFF	TGTGCCAGCTCACGGTTTTCCGGGGGTTCGAACACCGGGGAGCTGTTTTTT
TRBV18	NA	TRBJ2-7	NA	CASSPNLYEQYF	TGTGCCAGCTCACCAAACTTATACGAGCAGTACTTC
TRBV5-8	TRBD2	TRBJ2-3	NA	CASSPAGAVDTQYF	TGTGCCAGCAGCCCAGCGGGAGCGGTAGATACGCAGTATTTT
TRBV10-3	TRBD2	TRBJ2-1	few	CASEVGQRGYNEQFF	TGTGCCAGCGAGGTTGGCCAGCGGGGTTACAATGAGCAGTTCTTC
TRBV7-9	TRBD1	TRBJ1-2	NA	CASSARQGAPAYGYTF	TGTGCCAGCAGCGCACGACAGGGGGCGCCGGCCTATGGCTACACCTTC
TRBV28	NA	TRBJ1-2	NA	CASSPTGGRDYGYTF	TGTGCCAGCAGTCCGACAGGCGGGCGGGACTATGGCTACACCTTC
TRBV7-8	NA	TRBJ2-5	NA	CASSLNGRTWYF	TGTGCCAGCAGCTTAAACGGGAGAACCTGGTACTTC
TRBV5-1	TRBD1	TRBJ2-7	NA	CASRPGQGNYEQYF	TGCGCCAGCAGACCGGGACAGGGAAACTACGAGCAGTACTTC
TRBV5-1	TRBD1	TRBJ1-1	NA	CASSGRGLDTEAFF	TGCGCCAGCAGCGGCAGGGGGCTTGACACTGAAGCTTTCTTT
TRBV29-1	TRBD1	TRBJ2-7	NA	CSVEGTGTGPYEQYF	TGCAGCGTTGAAGGAACCGGGACAGGGCCCTACGAGCAGTACTTC
TRBV7-8	TRBD1	TRBJ2-1	NA	CASSSGQARLTYNEQFF	TGTGCCAGCAGCTCTGGACAGGCCCGTCTAACCTACAATGAGCAGTTCTTC
TRBV7-7	TRBD2	TRBJ2-5	NA	CASSLDPSGSQTAQYF	TGTGCTAGCAGCTTAGATCCTAGCGGGTCACAGACGGCCCAGTACTTC
TRBV24-1	NA	TRBJ2-1	many	CATSNRVSSYNEQFF	TGTGCCACCAGCAACAGGGTGAGTTCCTACAATGAGCAGTTCTTC
TRBV7-6	TRBD1	TRBJ1-6	NA	CASSPITGEGSPLHF	TGTGCCAGCAGCCCCATTACAGGGGAAGGTTCACCCCTCCACTTT
TRBV18	NA	TRBJ1-6	NA	CASSPAGLTYNSPLHF	TGTGCCAGCTCACCGGCGGGTCTAACTTATAATTCACCCCTCCACTTT
TRBV9	TRBD2	TRBJ2-1	few	CASSVGTSGTYNEQFF	TGTGCCAGCAGCGTAGGGACTAGCGGGACTTACAATGAGCAGTTCTTC
TRBV18	NA	TRBJ1-3	once	CASSRGAGNTIYF	TGTGCCAGCTCACGGGGAGCTGGAAACACCATATATTTT
TRBV4-2	TRBD1	TRBJ2-1	NA	CASSDRDRPYNEQFF	TGTGCCAGCAGCGACCGGGACAGACCATACAATGAGCAGTTCTTC
TRBV7-2	NA	TRBJ2-2	NA	CASSVVETGELFF	TGTGCCAGCAGCGTAGTAGAAACCGGGGAGCTGTTTTTT
TRBV20-1	NA	TRBJ1-1	NA	CSAYFDTEAFF	TGCAGTGCTTATTTCGACACTGAAGCTTTCTTT
TRBV11-2	TRBD2	TRBJ2-1	NA	CASSLGGESYNEQFF	TGTGCCAGCAGCTTGGGGGGGGAGTCCTACAATGAGCAGTTCTTC
TRBV10-3	TRBD1	TRBJ2-7	NA	CAISGGQYEQYF	TGTGCCATCAGTGGGGGACAGTACGAGCAGTACTTC
TRBV19	TRBD2	TRBJ2-3	NA	CASSPLAGVADTQYF	TGTGCCAGTAGTCCTCTAGCGGGAGTGGCAGATACGCAGTATTTT
TRBV28	TRBD1	TRBJ2-1	NA	CASSSSGTGGNNEQFF	TGTGCCAGCAGTTCCTCCGGGACAGGAGGGAACAATGAGCAGTTCTTC
TRBV2	TRBD2	TRBJ2-3	NA	CASSELGAGDADTQYF	TGTGCCAGCAGTGAATTGGGAGCGGGAGATGCAGATACGCAGTATTTT
TRBV4-3	TRBD1	TRBJ1-5	NA	CASSQALRGHASNQPQHF	TGCGCCAGCAGCCAGGCCCTCAGGGGGCACGCTAGCAATCAGCCCCAGCATTTT
TRBV6-6	NA	TRBJ2-7	NA	CASSYGWEAPFYEQYF	TGTGCCAGCAGTTACGGCTGGGAGGCCCCCTTCTACGAGCAGTACTTC
TRBV28	TRBD1	TRBJ2-7	NA	CASTKGQYYEQYF	TGTGCCAGCACCAAGGGACAGTACTACGAGCAGTACTTC
TRBV28	TRBD1	TRBJ2-7	NA	CASSFGTGTVSYEQYF	TGTGCCAGCAGTTTTGGGACCGGGACAGTTTCCTACGAGCAGTACTTC
TRBV5-1	TRBD2	TRBJ2-1	NA	CASSPQTSGSGEQFF	TGCGCCAGCAGCCCCCAGACTAGCGGGAGTGGTGAGCAGTTCTTC
TRBV5-1	TRBD1	TRBJ1-1	NA	CASSMTGAGTEAFF	TGCGCCAGCAGCATGACAGGGGCGGGAACTGAAGCTTTCTTT
TRBV11-2	NA	TRBJ1-1	NA	CASSLDSGGSEAFF	TGTGCCAGCAGCTTAGATAGCGGGGGTTCCGAAGCTTTCTTT
TRBV27	NA	TRBJ1-2	NA	CASRPRDNHGYTF	TGTGCCAGCAGACCCCGGGACAATCATGGCTACACCTTC
TRBV6-1	NA	TRBJ1-2	NA	CASSDTGIYGYTF	TGTGCCAGCAGTGACACAGGGATATATGGCTACACCTTC
TRBV30	NA	TRBJ1-2	NA	CAWSQAFNGYTF	TGTGCCTGGAGTCAGGCGTTTAACGGCTACACCTTC
TRBV7-8	NA	TRBJ2-4	once	CASSSQGSSDKNIQYF	TGTGCCAGCAGCTCGCAGGGGAGCAGTGACAAAAACATTCAGTACTTC
TRBV25-1	NA	TRBJ2-2	NA	CASSDYVTGELFF	TGTGCCAGCAGTGATTATGTCACCGGGGAGCTGTTTTTT
TRBV10-3	NA	TRBJ1-2	NA	CAIGGQPGYGYTF	TGTGCCATCGGAGGGCAGCCCGGATATGGCTACACCTTC